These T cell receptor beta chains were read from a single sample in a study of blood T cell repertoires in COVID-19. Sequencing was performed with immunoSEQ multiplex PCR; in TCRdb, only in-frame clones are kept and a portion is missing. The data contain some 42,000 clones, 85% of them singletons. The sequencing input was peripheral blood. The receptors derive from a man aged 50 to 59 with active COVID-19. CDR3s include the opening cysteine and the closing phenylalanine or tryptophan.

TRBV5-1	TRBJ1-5	CASALGDSFNQPQHF
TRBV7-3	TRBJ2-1	CASSRPGLAGAAGEQFF
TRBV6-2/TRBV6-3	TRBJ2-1	CASSSRETYNEQFF
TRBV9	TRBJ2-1	CASSAPPGFYNEQFF
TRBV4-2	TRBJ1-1	CASSQDTETYLGAFF
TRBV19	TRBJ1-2	CASSPRQGIGYGYTF
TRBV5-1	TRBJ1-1	CASSPPTGGSTEAFF
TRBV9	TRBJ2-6	CASSVDRGRTAGANVLTF
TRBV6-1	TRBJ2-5	CASSDAGETQYF
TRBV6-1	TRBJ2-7	CASSEEGARAYEQYF
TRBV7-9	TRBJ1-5	CASSPITGNQPQHF
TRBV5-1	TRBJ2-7	CASSLVQNYEQYF
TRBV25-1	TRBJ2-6	CAFEAPGANVLTF
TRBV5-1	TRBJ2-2	CASSLVPGRTGELFF
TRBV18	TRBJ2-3	CASSPRTSGYTDTQYF
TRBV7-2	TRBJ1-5	CASSLERRRLGGQPQHF